This TCR beta chain was identified during a study of CD8+ T cells in alopecia areata. Overall study results and limits: More clonal than normal scalp was lesional scalp, particularly alopecia totalis/universalis.

PBMCs provided sorted CD4+ and CD8+ T cells. Isolated RNA was reverse transcribed into cDNA used as the sequencing template. Using immunoSEQ multiplex PCR, the repertoire was profiled, and TCRdb retains in-frame clones only, with some absent. There are 130,000 to 150,000 clones in the sample; over 45% occur only once, and about 6.8% lies in the top ten. V lost 3 bases, J lost 2 bases, and 8 bases lay in between. CDR1 and CDR2 (germline): SQVTM, ANQGSEA. There are 13 residues in the CDR3. This clone came up a few times. Its cognate antigen is unknown. V is TRBV29-1 and J is TRBJ2-1; TRBD1 is a possible D gene (6 bases). Sequencing used CD4+ T cells sorted from blood. The sequence derives from a human donor with alopecia areata. CDR3 nucleotides: TGCAGCGTTGATGGGGGCCCCTACAATGAGCAGTTCTTC. Protein product: CSVDGGPYNEQFF.